The 26 T cell receptor beta chains below were found in one sample sequenced in a study of control samples from healthy donors and cancer patients. Sequencing used immunoSEQ multiplex PCR; TCRdb keeps in-frame clones, though not all of them. Of 110,000 or so clones in the sample, about 89% are singletons; the top ten hold 17%. The sequenced material came from blood. These receptors came from a woman between 50 and 59 years old in good health.

The gene calls are TRBV7-9 and TRBJ1-2, with unresolved D. This CDR3 comprises 11 residues. V was cut by 3 bases and J by 6 bases, with 5 bases left in between. In germline, CDR1 is SEHNR, CDR2 FQNEAQ (reference sequence). Here the CDR3 DNA reads TGTGCCAGCAGCTTGGATCATGGCTACACCTTC. Protein sequence: CASSLDHGYTF.

This chain uses TRBV7-7 with TRBJ2-1, with 13 bases matching TRBD2. CDR3 size: 15 residues. Germline assignment: CDR1 SSHAT and CDR2 FNYEAQ (reference sequence). J was trimmed by 7 bases and V by 6 bases; bases with no gene match: 6. DNA for the CDR3: TGTGCCAGCAGTACCGGGACTAGCGGGGCGAATGAGCAGTTCTTC. Protein product: CASSTGTSGANEQFF.

This chain joins TRBV19 and TRBJ1-1; D is undetermined. The V gene's germline CDR1 is LNHDA and CDR2 SQIVND (reference sequence). The CDR3 spans 9 residues. V shed 8 bases and J shed 5 bases, with 3 bases lying between them. The CDR3 DNA follows: TGTGCCAGTCGGACTGAAGCTTTCTTT. Its protein is CASRTEAFF.

The genes are TRBV7-3 and TRBJ2-1, with D unresolved. The ends were cut back, 1 base at V and 8 bases at J, with 6 bases in the middle. Germline assignment: CDR1 SGHTA and CDR2 FQGTGA. This CDR3 comprises 12 residues. CDR3 sequence reads: CASSLIGHEQFF. As DNA, the CDR3 is TGTGCCAGCAGCTTAATTGGGCATGAGCAGTTCTTC.

This clone came up once. This chain uses TRBV7-9 with TRBJ1-6; 7 bases agree with TRBD1. Germline values: CDR1 SEHNR, CDR2 FQNEAQ (reference sequence). This CDR3 has 17 amino acids. With 5 bases clipped from V and 4 bases from J, the junction kept 11 bases outside the gene matches. The CDR3 here is CASSESDRASYNSPLHF. In nucleotides, the CDR3 is TGTGCCAGCAGCGAGAGTGACAGGGCATCTTATAATTCACCCCTCCACTTT.

The chain links TRBV9 to TRBJ2-3; maybe TRBD2 (6 bases). The CDR3 consists of 15 residues. From germline, CDR1 is SGDLS and CDR2 YYNGEE. The germline V and J ends were trimmed by 0 bases and 0 bases, with 8 bases remaining between them. The CDR3 DNA is TGTGCCAGCAGCGTAGGCGGGGCTAGCACAGATACGCAGTATTTT. Encoded protein: CASSVGGASTDTQYF. Full variable domain (remainder filled in from reference TRBV9 and TRBJ2-3): DSGVTQTPKHLITATGQRVTLRCSPRSGDLSVYWYQQSLDQGLQFLIQYYNGEERAKGNILERFSAQQFPDLHSELNLSSLELGDSALYFCASSVGGASTDTQYFGPGTRLTVL.

This chain uses TRBV30 with TRBJ2-3, with a weak D call TRBD2 (7 bases). Germline CDR1 GTSNPN, CDR2 SVGIG (reference sequence). The germline V and J ends were trimmed by 2 bases and 5 bases, with 17 bases remaining between them. The CDR3 covers 15 residues. CDR3 DNA sequence: TGTGCCTGGAGTTTCGGGGGGACAATGGGAGATACGCAGTATTTT. Amino acids: CAWSFGGTMGDTQYF.

V usage is TRBV5-1 and J usage is TRBJ1-6; 11 nucleotides match TRBD1. There are 16 residues in the CDR3. Germline V gene sequence: CDR1 SGHRS, CDR2 YFSETQ. Unmatched junction bases numbered 5, after V lost 4 bases and J lost 5 bases. The CDR3 here is CASSLGQGANNSPLHF. In nucleotides, the CDR3 is TGCGCCAGCAGCCTAGGACAGGGGGCAAATAATTCACCCCTCCACTTT.

The rearrangement links TRBV13 to TRBJ2-3; 8 bases fit TRBD2. The CDR3 contains 15 residues. Germline assignment: CDR1 PRHDT and CDR2 FYEKMQ (reference sequence). V lost 4 bases, J lost 2 bases, and 5 bases stayed unmatched. CDR3 loop: CASSSYGGDTDTQYF. CDR3 nucleotide sequence: TGTGCCAGCAGCTCGTACGGGGGGGACACAGATACGCAGTATTTT.

This chain uses TRBV27 with TRBJ1-1; D uncertain. The CDR3 totals 12 residues. The germline CDR1 and CDR2 sequences are MNHEY and SMNVEV (reference sequence). V was clipped by 5 bases and J by 7 bases, with 11 bases between them. The CDR3, as DNA: TGTGCCAGCAGTGACCGGGCCCATGAAGCTTTCTTT. This codes for CASSDRAHEAFF.

The chain links TRBV10-3 to TRBJ1-1, with 9 positions matching TRBD1. With V trimmed by 10 bases and J by 4 bases, 7 bases remained unmatched. The CDR3 is 13 residues long. Germline V gene data show CDR1 as ENHRY and CDR2 as SYGVKD. This chain's CDR3 is CASTGGVFTEAFF. The CDR3 DNA is TGTGCCAGCACAGGGGGCGTCTTCACTGAAGCTTTCTTT.

This clone has a single count. The chain recombines TRBV5-1 with TRBJ1-1; D not resolved. Deletions cut 0 bases from V and 6 bases from J, with 15 bases between. The germline gives CDR1 SGHRS, CDR2 YFSETQ. This CDR3 comprises 15 residues. The CDR3 spells CASSLGRIGNSEAFF. CDR3 bases: TGCGCCAGCAGCTTGGGTCGGATCGGAAATTCTGAAGCTTTCTTT.

This chain uses TRBV5-1 with TRBJ1-3; D perhaps matches TRBD1 (6 bases). V was pared by 4 bases and J by 0 bases, with 8 bases between. There are 14 residues in the CDR3. The V gene's germline CDR1 is SGHRS and CDR2 YFSETQ. Here the CDR3 reads CASSPDSSGNTIYF. In nucleotides, the CDR3 is TGCGCCAGCAGCCCGGACAGCTCTGGAAACACCATATATTTT.

The chain carries TRBV14 and TRBJ2-3; D might be TRBD2 (6 bases). The CDR3 has 16 residues. Trimming shortened V by 4 bases and J by 3 bases, and 17 bases separated the two germline ends. CDR1 is SGHDN, CDR2 FVKESK, per germline. CDR3 amino acids: CASSPTGTRQTDTQYF. For the CDR3, the DNA is TGTGCCAGCAGCCCGACCGGGACTCGACAGACAGATACGCAGTATTTT.

The chain has TRBV4-3 and TRBJ2-1; weak D call: TRBD2 (5 bases). The CDR3 is 14 residues long. From germline, CDR1 is LGHNA and CDR2 YSLEER. V lost 0 bases and J 9 bases, leaving 12 bases between the germline ends. The chain's CDR3 is CASSQDLRAVEQFF. In DNA form, the CDR3 reads TGCGCCAGCAGCCAAGATCTAAGAGCGGTTGAGCAGTTCTTC.

This sequence joins TRBV12-5 and TRBJ2-2; D gene unclear. This CDR3 spans 17 amino acids. The germline gives CDR1 LGHNT, CDR2 FRNRAP. Trimming removed 0 bases from V and 4 bases from J, with 15 bases in between. The CDR3 coding sequence is TGTGCTAGTGGTTTGGTACCCCCCCCTAGTACCACCGGGGAGCTGTTTTTT. This gives the protein CASGLVPPPSTTGELFF.

The genes are TRBV24-1 and TRBJ2-2; D might be TRBD2 (5 bases). This CDR3 spans 17 amino acids. CDR1 and CDR2 (germline): KGHDR, SFDVKD. V was pared by 1 base and J by 6 bases, with 17 bases between. The CDR3 coding sequence is TGTGCCACCAGTGATTTTAGTTCTCGGGGTCTACCCGGGGAGCTGTTTTTT. Its protein is CATSDFSSRGLPGELFF.

J is TRBJ1-2 and V is TRBV24-1; a possible D gene is TRBD1 (6 bases). CDR3 length: 14 residues. Germline CDR1 and CDR2: KGHDR and SFDVKD. Trimming cost V 6 bases and J 4 bases, with 14 bases left between them. The DNA for the CDR3 is TGTGCCACCAGTCGTTCAGGGGACCGCTATGGCTACACCTTC. Amino acids: CATSRSGDRYGYTF.

The chain recombines TRBV6-5 with TRBJ1-4, with no clear D. V was cut by 1 base and J by 3 bases, with 9 bases left in between. Germline CDR1 reads MNHEY; CDR2 reads SVGAGI. The CDR3 runs 15 residues. In nucleotides, the CDR3 is TGTGCCAGCAGTTACTATGCGATTGCTAATGAAAAACTGTTTTTT. It encodes CASSYYAIANEKLFF.

This clone was detected a few times. V usage is TRBV9 and J usage is TRBJ1-4, with TRBD1 matching 7 bases. The J segment lost 7 bases and the V segment lost 3 bases, leaving 6 bases of the junction unmatched. This CDR3 has 14 amino acids. Germline V lookup: CDR1 SGDLS, CDR2 YYNGEE. DNA for the CDR3: TGTGCCAGCAGCGCCTTGACAGGGAGTGAAAAACTGTTTTTT. Translated, it gives CASSALTGSEKLFF.

The chain joins TRBV27 to TRBJ2-1, with 12 bases matching TRBD2. V gave up 5 bases and J gave up 5 bases; unmatched junction bases: 4. The CDR3 covers 15 residues. Germline CDR1 is MNHEY and CDR2 is SMNVEV (reference sequence). CDR3 coding DNA: TGTGCCAGCAGTGCCCGGACTAGCGGGGACAATGAGCAGTTCTTC. Protein sequence: CASSARTSGDNEQFF.

The CDR3 is CAWIIPRGGGETQYF. For the CDR3, the DNA is TGTGCCTGGATTATACCGCGGGGAGGGGGGGAGACCCAGTACTTC. The V gene is TRBV30, the J gene TRBJ2-5, with D possibly TRBD2 on 7 matching bases. Germline CDR1 is GTSNPN and CDR2 is SVGIG (reference sequence). The CDR3 runs to 15 residues. Deletions cut 4 bases from V and 5 bases from J, with 20 bases between.

The rearrangement links TRBV27 to TRBJ2-3; TRBD2 aligns across 7 bases. Germline V gene sequence: CDR1 MNHEY, CDR2 SMNVEV (reference sequence). The CDR3 is 14 amino acids. The V segment lost 4 bases and the J segment 2 bases; nucleotides outside the gene matches: 3. CDR3 region: CASSWGGFTDTQYF. CDR3 nucleotide sequence: TGTGCCAGCAGTTGGGGGGGGTTCACAGATACGCAGTATTTT.

The rearrangement uses TRBV19 and TRBJ1-6, with no clear D. CDR3 length: 13 amino acids. Germline CDR1 and CDR2: LNHDA and SQIVND (reference sequence). Between the trimmed V and J ends, which lost 5 bases and 11 bases, there was a span of 13 bases. The chain's CDR3 is CASSGTITAPLHF. CDR3 nucleotide sequence: TGTGCCAGTAGTGGAACCATCACAGCACCCCTCCACTTT.

The chain couples TRBV19 to TRBJ2-1, with D tentatively TRBD2 (5 bases). From germline, CDR1 is LNHDA and CDR2 SQIVND (reference sequence). The CDR3 contains 17 residues. V was shortened by 0 bases and J by 6 bases, with 18 bases between the two germline ends. CDR3 in amino acids: CASSIDRSLVVPNEQFF. The CDR3 DNA sequence: TGTGCCAGTAGTATAGATAGGTCACTAGTTGTTCCCAATGAGCAGTTCTTC.

The chain employs TRBV11-2 and TRBJ2-2; 12 nucleotides line up with TRBD2. Germline CDR1 reads SGHAT; CDR2 reads FQNNGV. CDR3 length: 16 amino acids. Trimming at V came to 6 bases and at J to 6 bases, leaving 8 bases not matched to a gene. CDR3 nucleotide sequence: TGTGCCAGCAGACCCCTAGCGGGAGGGAGGGCCGGGGAGCTGTTTTTT. Translation: CASRPLAGGRAGELFF.